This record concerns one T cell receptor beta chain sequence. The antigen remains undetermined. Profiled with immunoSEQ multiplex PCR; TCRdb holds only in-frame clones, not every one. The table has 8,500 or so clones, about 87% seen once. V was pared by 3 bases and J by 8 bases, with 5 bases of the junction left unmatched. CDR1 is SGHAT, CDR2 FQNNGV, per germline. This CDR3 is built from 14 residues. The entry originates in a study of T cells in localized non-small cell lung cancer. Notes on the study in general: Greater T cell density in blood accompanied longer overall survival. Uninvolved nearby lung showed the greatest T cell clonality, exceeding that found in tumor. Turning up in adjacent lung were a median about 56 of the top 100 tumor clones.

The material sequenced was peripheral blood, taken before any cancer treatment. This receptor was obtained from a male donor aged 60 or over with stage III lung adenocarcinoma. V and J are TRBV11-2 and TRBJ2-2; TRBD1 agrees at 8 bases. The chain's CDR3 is CASSFNRGFGELFF. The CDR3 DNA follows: TGTGCCAGCAGCTTTAACAGGGGGTTTGGGGAGCTGTTTTTT.